This TCR beta chain was identified during a study of T-cell reconstitution after alpha-beta-depleted transplantation in children. General study results and limits: Day-60 TCRbeta diversity that was high in some patients was derived from surviving recipient T cells and thymic progenitors. It was newly produced T cells that mostly accounted for T-cell counts and diversity one year after transplant. The study reportedly traced alpha-beta T cells about two months after transplant to several hundred expanded graft clones.

This clonotype was found many times. Its antigen remains unidentified. Unique molecular identifiers tagged the TCRbeta library. TCRdb itself ran the PCR reads through MiXCR, one entry per CDR3 protein. Of hundreds of thousands of distinct CDR3 sequences listed, roughly 13% are singletons. In germline, CDR1 is SQVTM, CDR2 ANQGSEA. The CDR3 spans 13 residues. Trimming took off 8 bases at V and 3 bases at J, with 16 bases between the two ends. This chain connects TRBV29-1 to TRBJ1-1, with D hard to call. The specimen was PBMCs, mostly from graft donor cells, collected 360 days after TCRalphabeta/CD19-depleted stem cell transplant. This receptor was taken from a male patient between 10 and 17 years old who had a stem cell transplant for acute myeloid leukemia, so the T cells may come from the graft donor. CDR3 DNA sequence: TGCAGCTTTTGCGAGTTCGCGGACACTGAAGCTTTCTTT. It translates to CSFCEFADTEAFF.